Given below is one TCR beta chain in context. This sample was included in a study of blood T cell repertoires in COVID-19. The wider study: Researchers got acute and convalescent COVID-19 samples from the United States, Italy and Spain.

In the source study's methods: Amplification from reference gene primers served as the basis for estimated nucleated cell counts. Clones were sequenced by immunoSEQ multiplex PCR, and TCRdb holds only the in-frame ones, with some missing. The V and J calls and clone size were taken over from that table, and D and trimming were inferred from the DNA. This sample has roughly 60,000 clones, with around nine tenths found just once. Trimming stripped 5 bases from V and 3 bases from J, with 17 bases between. CDR3 length: 15 residues. Per germline, CDR1 MDHEN and CDR2 SYDVKM. The rearrangement uses TRBV28 and TRBJ2-7; weak D call: TRBD2 (5 bases). Material for sequencing was peripheral blood. This receptor was obtained from a woman of 80 years or more with active COVID-19. CDR3 loop: CASSAGVRADYEQYV. The CDR3 DNA reads TGTGCCAGCAGTGCCGGGGTGAGGGCCGACTACGAGCAGTACGTC.